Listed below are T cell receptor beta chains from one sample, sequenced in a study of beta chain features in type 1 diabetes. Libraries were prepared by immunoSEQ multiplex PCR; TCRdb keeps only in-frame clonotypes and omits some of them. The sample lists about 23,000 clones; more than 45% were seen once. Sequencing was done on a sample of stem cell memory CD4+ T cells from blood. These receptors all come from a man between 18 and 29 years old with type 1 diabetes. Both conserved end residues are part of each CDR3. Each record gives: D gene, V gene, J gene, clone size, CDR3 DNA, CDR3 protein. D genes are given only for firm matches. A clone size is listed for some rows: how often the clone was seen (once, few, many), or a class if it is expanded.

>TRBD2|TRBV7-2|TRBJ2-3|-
TGTGCCAGCAGCTTAGCTGGCGGGGGGAGCCTAGATACGCAGTATTTT
CASSLAGGGSLDTQYF
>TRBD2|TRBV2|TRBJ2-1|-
TGTGCCAGCAGTCCGAGGACTAGCGGGGGGGAGCAGTTCTTC
CASSPRTSGGEQFF
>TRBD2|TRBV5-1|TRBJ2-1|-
TGCGCCAGCAGCTCCCCAGGAGCGGGAGGTCCCGACTCCTACAATGAGCAGTTCTTC
CASSSPGAGGPDSYNEQFF
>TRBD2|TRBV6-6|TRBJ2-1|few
TGTGCCAGCAGTCTAGCGGGAGATCTAAACTACAATGAGCAGTTCTTC
CASSLAGDLNYNEQFF
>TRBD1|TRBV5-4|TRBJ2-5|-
TGTGCCAGCAGCTCGGGACAGCTCCAAGAGACCCAGTACTTC
CASSSGQLQETQYF
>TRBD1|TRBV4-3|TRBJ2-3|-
TGCGCCAGCAGCCAAGATAGTCCCGGGACAGGGTTTCATAGCACAGATACGCAGTATTTT
CASSQDSPGTGFHSTDTQYF
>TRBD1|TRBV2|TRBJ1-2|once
TGTGCCAGCGGCGAGGGGGCCGGGGATGGCTACACCTTC
CASGEGAGDGYTF
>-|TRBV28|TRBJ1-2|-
TGTGCCAGCAGTTACACAGGGTCTCCACGACATGGCTACACCTTC
CASSYTGSPRHGYTF
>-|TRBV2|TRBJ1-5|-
TGTGCCAGCGTCGCAGAGGATGGGCAGCCCCAGCATTTT
CASVAEDGQPQHF
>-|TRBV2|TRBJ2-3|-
TGTGCCAGCAGCACGGACTTTCTGCTATCAGATACGCAGTATTTT
CASSTDFLLSDTQYF
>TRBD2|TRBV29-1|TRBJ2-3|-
TGCAGCGGCTCTCCCGGGACTAGCAAAGATACGCAGTATTTT
CSGSPGTSKDTQYF
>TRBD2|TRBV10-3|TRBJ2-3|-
TGTGCCATCAGTGTCGGTCTAGCGGGAATAGTGGGTACGCAGTATTTT
CAISVGLAGIVGTQYF
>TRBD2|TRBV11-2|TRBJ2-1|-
TGTGCCAGCAGCTCCAGCGGGAGGGGGTGGAATGAGCAGTTCTTC
CASSSSGRGWNEQFF
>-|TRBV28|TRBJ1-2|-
TGTGCCAGTCGAACCCTGGGGCAGGGGATGGGCGGCTACACCTTC
CASRTLGQGMGGYTF
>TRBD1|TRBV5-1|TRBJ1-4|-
TGCGCCAGCAGCTTGGAGTCAATGGTGACAGGGGGCGAAAAACTGTTTTTT
CASSLESMVTGGEKLFF
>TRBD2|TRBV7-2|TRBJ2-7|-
TGTGCCAGCAGCTCCACTAGCGGGGGGATCGAGCAGTACTTC
CASSSTSGGIEQYF
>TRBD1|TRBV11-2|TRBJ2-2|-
TGTGCCAGCAGGCGGCCGGGACAGGGGACGGCCGGGGAGCTGTTTTTT
CASRRPGQGTAGELFF